This TCR beta chain derives from a study of cytomegalovirus exposure and HLA in healthy donors listed by TCRdb under 2017. For the study in its entirety: According to an earlier analysis of 550 to 700 of the donors, roughly 180 million T cells yielded over 90 million unique TCR beta sequences and approximately 300 Gb of sequence data. About 300 gigabases of sequencing data and tens of millions of unique TCR sequences were included in an early release covering 500 to 750 HLA-typed donors. The genetic ancestry cluster associated with self-reported Caucasian donors included about 81% of the 398 genotyped donors. The study aimed to test whether signatures of past pathogen exposure could be identified by cataloging public T cell receptors. The study used immunosequencing to profile the T cell repertoires of some 600 subjects and linked those repertoires to cytomegalovirus serostatus. A separate validation cohort of roughly 120 different subjects was used in addition to the roughly 620-subject first cohort. High-throughput TCR immunosequencing, statistical association of individual TCRs with disease status, and machine learning were combined to predict cytomegalovirus infection status. In a later analysis, previously published TCR beta repertoires from more than 500 donors were re-analyzed and high-resolution HLA genotyping was added so that TCR occurrence patterns could be studied. The later analysis used no new phenotypic data to find candidate immune exposures, relying instead on TCR beta sequences and their occurrence across donors. In an earlier analysis of over 550 of the donors, high-throughput TCR beta sequencing was used to judge whether each TCR beta V gene segment behaved as functional or pseudogenic. Donor age, sex, ethnicity and CMV serostatus were compiled together with the repertoire data. A later genetic analysis took genome-wide SNP genotypes for about 55% of the roughly 670 donors and used that subset as a discovery cohort. Every discovery cohort repertoire had been produced on one sequencing platform. Class I and class II HLA loci were covered by the typing at four-digit resolution. The number of typed donors differed by locus: about 620-640 for A, B, C, DRB1 and DQB1; 522 for DQA1; 600 to 610 for DPA1; and roughly 470 for DPB1. Four or five DR-DQ haplotypes were handled as single units for association and clustering because linkage in the cohort was strong. On average, 235,054 unique TCR beta nucleotide sequences were sequenced per donor among a few hundred genotyped donors of the cohort, with roughly 20% of those sequences being non-productive. What the authors observed across the whole study: A cluster of highly shared sequence variants was judged likely to be a technical artifact of the sequencing pipeline. It was suggested by the authors that the approach could potentially be generalized to other disease states and immunological phenotypes. Presence/absence analyses assumed roughly uniform sequencing depth across donors, an assumption that may not hold. Because some donors lacked HLA typing at each locus, the association tests relied only on the typed subset. Most TCR sequences were observed very rarely across donors, whereas some public TCRs were present in many individuals. When HLA alleles, especially DR and DQ, strongly co-occurred, attributing TCR associations to individual alleles was difficult. In a later analysis, several top co-occurrence clusters were reported to appear linked to parvovirus B19, influenza, CMV and Epstein-Barr virus. Correlated functional status among segregating V segments might reflect linkage disequilibrium, but an unknown experimental factor could not be ruled out. The only immune exposure information available for the cohort was CMV serostatus. In a later analysis, HLA-associated TCR beta chains were found to be more clonally expanded and to have lower generation probabilities than equally common non-associated chains. Cytomegalovirus status was reported to be diagnosed by the classifier with high specificity and sensitivity in both the original and validation cohorts. The study gave a list of 150 to 200 TCR beta chains associated with cytomegalovirus. In a later genetic analysis, a missense DCLRE1C variant was associated with V-gene and J-gene trimming of TCR beta chains, and the association was replicated in an independent cohort. The 87-base-pair reads could not distinguish some IMGT-functional V segments, including TRBV6-2 and TRBV6-3, so those segments were excluded. An earlier analysis of roughly 570 of the donors showed that most TCR beta V segments appeared in productive rearrangements either about 87% or about 30% of the time, which broadly matched IMGT annotations. The earlier analysis of almost 600 of the donors excluded roughly 17 rarely observed V segments, including chromosome 9 orphons, because counts were too low. Most CMV-associated TCR beta chains appeared to be HLA-restricted in a later analysis, and the HLA associations seemed to be driven largely by CMV exposure. In vitro tests confirmed that three of the cytomegalovirus-associated TCR beta chains recognize cytomegalovirus antigens. According to a later analysis, TCR association rates differed among HLA loci, with DRB1 alleles showing the most associated TCRs and HLA-C alleles showing the fewest. In a later analysis, some 18,000 TCR beta sequences were associated with specific HLA alleles at a false discovery rate of 0.05. A further reported finding was that TCR beta sequences accurately predicted the HLA-A and HLA-B alleles for most subjects in the first cohort. In this cohort, only TCR beta chains were sequenced, and detectable features were limited by the absence of alpha or paired-chain data. Compared with the approximately 720-donor mean, donors in an Asian-associated ancestry cluster had fewer N-insertions in productive TCRs, according to a later genetic analysis.

Note on this clone: Its antigen is still unknown. Base qualities are not provided; no much larger clone lies one nucleotide away.

The cohort consisted of approximately 690 healthy bone marrow donors. All cohort members were sampled while nominally healthy, although unrecorded immune exposures were likely present. The donor tested CMV seronegative, placing the donor among the 350 or so seronegative members of the cohort. A peripheral blood sample was provided by each donor, and peripheral blood mononuclear cells were used for TCR beta sequencing. Genomic DNA was extracted from the blood cell samples with the Qiagen DNeasy Blood Extraction Kit. Library preparation used the immunoSEQ multiplex PCR assay. For the multiplex PCR, a mixture combining 60 forward primers for TCR Vbeta segments and 13 reverse primers for TCR Jbeta segments was used. The CDR3 region of rearranged TCR beta genes was amplified from genomic DNA with a multiplex PCR assay. On the Illumina HiSeq System, the amplified TCR beta libraries were sequenced as 87-base-pair reads. In the authors' own workflow: A later analysis tallied roughly 78 million unique TCR beta chains across the 666 repertoires, and roughly 11 million of those chains were shared by two or more donors. To remove PCR and sequencing errors, raw reads were error-corrected and collapsed into unique sequences using a nearest-neighbor algorithm that merged closely related sequences. V, D and J gene segments were assigned by aligning CDR3 sequences to IMGT reference sequences. For a sequence to be retained, at least a six-nucleotide match to both a V gene segment and a J gene segment was required. A rearrangement was called productive if the CDR3 had no stop codons and remained in frame with V and J, and every other rearrangement was called non-productive. CDR3 was defined by IMGT convention, running from the second conserved V-encoded cysteine to the conserved J-encoded phenylalanine. Sequences without an unambiguous match to a single V gene segment were excluded from the earlier analysis of about 640 of the donors. An earlier analysis of several hundred of the donors called V segments functional above 56.7% productive rearrangements and segregating when the between-donor standard deviation exceeded 5%. A statistical classification framework was built for diagnosing cytomegalovirus status from the catalog of TCR beta chain sequences. In a later analysis, TCR nucleotide sequences were compared against IMGT/GENE-DB human TR gene sequences so that V and J genes could be assigned. Using the TCRdist pipeline, a later analysis assigned CDR3 sequences along with most-parsimonious VDJ recombination scenarios. In a later analysis, every TCR beta chain was defined by the combination of its CDR3 amino acid sequence and its V-gene family, and reads without a unique V-gene family were dropped. To address suspected cross-contamination and a sequencing artifact, a later analysis removed 592 highly shared, low-generation-probability nucleotide sequences. For each public chain, a later analysis derived a clonal expansion index from normalized ranks of inferred template counts within each repertoire. In a later analysis, generation probabilities were computed using a VDJ recombination model fitted to out-of-frame rearrangements, and the results were checked against IGoR. A later analysis scored TCR-TCR, TCR-HLA and TCR-CMV co-occurrence with hypergeometric tests, applying a repertoire-size bias correction to TCR pairs. To estimate false discovery rates, a later analysis permuted the HLA or CMV assignments 20 times. In a later analysis, co-occurring TCRs were grouped using DBSCAN, and TCRdist sequence similarity was added for clustering within HLA-allele-positive subsets. Co-occurrence clustering excluded repertoires with fewer than 30,000 or more than 120,000 public chains, plus five with anomalous nucleotide sharing. Drawn from immuneACCESS, this table holds only the in-frame rearrangements with V and J called that TCRdb kept. Clones are partly lost; checked studies trace under half to an unresolved V gene and leave the rest unexplained. The D gene and trimming were derived from the DNA, and the V and J assignments and clone size from that table. This sample is represented by fewer than 150,000 clones; over 65% of them were singletons. The ten most abundant clones make up 1% to 1.5% of the sample.

Trimming at the junction amounts to 4 bases on V and 1 base on J, and the germline ends lie 12 bases apart. Taken from cysteine to phenylalanine, the CDR3 has 14 residues. Solely the CDR3 DNA is kept, with 42 bases framed from the first base. Sequences SGHRS (CDR1) and YFSETQ (CDR2) are obtained from the germline V gene. The sequence was collected from a man in his forties or fifties in good health and CMV-seronegative. Sequenced sample: PBMCs. The V and J segments used are TRBV5-1 and TRBJ2-7, with the D gene not confidently named. The CDR3 in this case is CASSPPLASYEQYF. The DNA is TGCGCCAGCAGCCCTCCTTTGGCTTCCTACGAGCAGTACTTC.